This TCR beta chain was sequenced in a study of T cells after yellow fever vaccination. General study points: The secondary response showed a weaker magnitude and a faster peak, day 5 versus 15.

This clonotype was seen a handful of times. Its antigen is not known. Each CDR3 protein gets one entry after TCRdb re-called the 5' RACE reads with MiXCR. This table holds some 320,000 distinct CDR3 sequences, roughly 3.9% found once. The CDR3 totals 13 residues. Losses at the gene ends were 5 bases for V and 7 bases for J; bases not matched to a gene: 7. The TCR was taken from a man aged 18 to 35 who received the YFV17D yellow fever vaccine. Sample: PBMCs, taken 5 days after the yellow fever booster vaccination. The chain uses TRBV12-3 or TRBV12-4 and TRBJ1-2; 7 nucleotides line up with TRBD1. CDR3 sequence (DNA): TGTGCCAGCAGTAGGGACAGAAAGGGTGGCTACACCTTC. As protein: CASSRDRKGGYTF.